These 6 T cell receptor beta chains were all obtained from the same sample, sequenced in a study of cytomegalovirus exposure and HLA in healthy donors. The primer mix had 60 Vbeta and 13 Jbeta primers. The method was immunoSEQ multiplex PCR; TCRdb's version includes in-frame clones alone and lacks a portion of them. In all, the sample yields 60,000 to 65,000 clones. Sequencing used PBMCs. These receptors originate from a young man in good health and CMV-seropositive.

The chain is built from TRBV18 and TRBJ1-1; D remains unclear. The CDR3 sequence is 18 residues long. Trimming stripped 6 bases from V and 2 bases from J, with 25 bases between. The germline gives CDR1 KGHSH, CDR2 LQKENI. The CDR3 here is CASSLIEIQPWANTEAFF. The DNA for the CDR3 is TGTGCCAGCTCCTTAATCGAAATACAGCCATGGGCAAACACTGAAGCTTTCTTT.

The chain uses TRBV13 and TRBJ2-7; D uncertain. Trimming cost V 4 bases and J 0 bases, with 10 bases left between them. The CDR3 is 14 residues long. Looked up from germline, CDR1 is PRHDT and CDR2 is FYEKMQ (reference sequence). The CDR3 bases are TGTGCCAGCAGCTCCGACACCGACTCCTACGAGCAGTACTTC. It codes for CASSSDTDSYEQYF.

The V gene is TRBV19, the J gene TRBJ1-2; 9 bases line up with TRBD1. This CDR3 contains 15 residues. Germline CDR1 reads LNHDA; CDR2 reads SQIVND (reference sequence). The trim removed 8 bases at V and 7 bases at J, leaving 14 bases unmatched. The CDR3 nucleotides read TGTGCCAGTTCTCTCACCCGACAGGGGGGTATTGGCTACACCTTC. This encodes CASSLTRQGGIGYTF.

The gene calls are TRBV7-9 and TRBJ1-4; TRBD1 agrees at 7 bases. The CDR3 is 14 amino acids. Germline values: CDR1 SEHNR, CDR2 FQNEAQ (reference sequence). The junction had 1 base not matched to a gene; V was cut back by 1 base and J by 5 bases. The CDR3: CASSLGGQNEKLFF. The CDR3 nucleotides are TGTGCCAGCAGCTTAGGGGGACAGAATGAAAAACTGTTTTTT.

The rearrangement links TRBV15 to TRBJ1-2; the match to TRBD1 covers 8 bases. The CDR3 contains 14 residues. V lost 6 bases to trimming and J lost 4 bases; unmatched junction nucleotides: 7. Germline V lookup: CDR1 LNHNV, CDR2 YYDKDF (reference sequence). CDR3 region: CATSTDRGPYGYTF. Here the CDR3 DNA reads TGTGCCACCAGTACAGACAGGGGCCCCTATGGCTACACCTTC. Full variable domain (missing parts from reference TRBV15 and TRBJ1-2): DAMVIQNPRYQVTQFGKPVTLSCSQTLNHNVMYWYQQKSSQAPKLLFHYYDKDFNNEADTPDNFQSRRPNTSFCFLDIRSPGLGDTAMYLCATSTDRGPYGYTFGSGTRLTVV.

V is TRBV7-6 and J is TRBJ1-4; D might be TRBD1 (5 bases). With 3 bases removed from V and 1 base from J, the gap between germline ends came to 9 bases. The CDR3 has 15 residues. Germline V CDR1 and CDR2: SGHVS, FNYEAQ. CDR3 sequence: CASSFRGGTNEKLFF. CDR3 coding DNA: TGTGCCAGCAGCTTTAGGGGAGGAACTAATGAAAAACTGTTTTTT.